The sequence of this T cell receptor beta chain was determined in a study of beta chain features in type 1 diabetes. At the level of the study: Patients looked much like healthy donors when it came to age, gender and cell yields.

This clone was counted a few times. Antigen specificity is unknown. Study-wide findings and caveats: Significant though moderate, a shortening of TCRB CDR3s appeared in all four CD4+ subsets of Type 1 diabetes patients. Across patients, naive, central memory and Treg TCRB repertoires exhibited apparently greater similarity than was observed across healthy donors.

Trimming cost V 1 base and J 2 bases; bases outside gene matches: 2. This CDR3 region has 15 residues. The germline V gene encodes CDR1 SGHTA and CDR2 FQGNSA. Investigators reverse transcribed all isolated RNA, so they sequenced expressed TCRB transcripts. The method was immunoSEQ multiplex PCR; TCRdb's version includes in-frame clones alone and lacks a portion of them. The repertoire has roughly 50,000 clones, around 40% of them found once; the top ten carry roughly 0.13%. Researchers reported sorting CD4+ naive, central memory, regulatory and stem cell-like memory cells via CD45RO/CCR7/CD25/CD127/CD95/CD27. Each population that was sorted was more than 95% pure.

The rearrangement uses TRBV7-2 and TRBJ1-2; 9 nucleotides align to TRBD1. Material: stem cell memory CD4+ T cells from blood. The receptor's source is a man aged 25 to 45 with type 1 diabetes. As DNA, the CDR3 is TGTGCCAGCAGCTTAGAAGGGACAGGGAACTATGGCTACACCTTC. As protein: CASSLEGTGNYGYTF.